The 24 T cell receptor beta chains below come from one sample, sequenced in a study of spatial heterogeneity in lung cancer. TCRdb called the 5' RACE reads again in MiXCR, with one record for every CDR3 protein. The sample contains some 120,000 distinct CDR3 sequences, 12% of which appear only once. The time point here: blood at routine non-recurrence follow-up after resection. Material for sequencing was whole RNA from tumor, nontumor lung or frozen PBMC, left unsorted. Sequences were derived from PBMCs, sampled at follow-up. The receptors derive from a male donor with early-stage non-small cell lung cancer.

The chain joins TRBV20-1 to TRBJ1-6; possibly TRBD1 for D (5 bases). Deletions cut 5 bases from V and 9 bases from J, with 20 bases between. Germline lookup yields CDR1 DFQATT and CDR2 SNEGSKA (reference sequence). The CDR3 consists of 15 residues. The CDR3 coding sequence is TGCAGTGCTCACCGGGACCGAACCCGCGGTTCACCCCTCCACTTT. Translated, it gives CSAHRDRTRGSPLHF.

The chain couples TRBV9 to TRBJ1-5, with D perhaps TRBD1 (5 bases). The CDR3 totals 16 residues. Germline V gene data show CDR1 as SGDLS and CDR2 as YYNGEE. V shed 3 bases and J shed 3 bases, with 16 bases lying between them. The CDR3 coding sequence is TGTGCCAGCAGCGCGTCGGCGGGGGTCGACAATCAGCCCCAGCATTTT. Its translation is CASSASAGVDNQPQHF.

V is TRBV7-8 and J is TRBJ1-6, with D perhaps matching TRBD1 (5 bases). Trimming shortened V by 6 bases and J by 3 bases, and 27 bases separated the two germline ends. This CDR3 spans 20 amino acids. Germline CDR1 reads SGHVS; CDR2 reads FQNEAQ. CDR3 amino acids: CASRQVGHSIQWGYNSPLHF. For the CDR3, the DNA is TGTGCCAGCAGACAAGTAGGACATTCCATCCAGTGGGGCTATAATTCACCCCTCCACTTT.

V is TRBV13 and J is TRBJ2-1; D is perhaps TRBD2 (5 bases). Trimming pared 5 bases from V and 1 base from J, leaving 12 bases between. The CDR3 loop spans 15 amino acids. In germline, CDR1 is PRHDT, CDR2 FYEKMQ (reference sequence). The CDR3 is CASSLARGSYNEQFF. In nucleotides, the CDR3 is TGTGCCAGCAGCCTCGCCCGGGGTTCCTACAATGAGCAGTTCTTC.

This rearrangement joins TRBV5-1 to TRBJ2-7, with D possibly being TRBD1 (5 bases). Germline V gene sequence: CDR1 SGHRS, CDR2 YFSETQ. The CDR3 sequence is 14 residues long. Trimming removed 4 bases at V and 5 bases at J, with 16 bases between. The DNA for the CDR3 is TGCGCCAGCAGCCCCGCCAGGGCGGACCACGAGCAGTACTTC. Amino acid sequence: CASSPARADHEQYF.

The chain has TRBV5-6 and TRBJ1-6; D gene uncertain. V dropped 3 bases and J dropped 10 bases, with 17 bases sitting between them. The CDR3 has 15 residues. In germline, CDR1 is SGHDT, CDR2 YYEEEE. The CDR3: CASSSTPTLPSPLHF. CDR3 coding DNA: TGTGCCAGCAGCTCGACACCGACTCTCCCCTCACCCCTCCACTTT.

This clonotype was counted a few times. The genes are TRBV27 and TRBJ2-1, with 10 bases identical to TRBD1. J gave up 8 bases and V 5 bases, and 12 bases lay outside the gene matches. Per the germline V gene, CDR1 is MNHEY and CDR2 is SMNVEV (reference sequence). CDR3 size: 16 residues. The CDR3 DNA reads TGTGCCAGCAGTAGACCCGGGACAGGGGTTTTCGATGAGCAGTTCTTC. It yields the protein CASSRPGTGVFDEQFF.

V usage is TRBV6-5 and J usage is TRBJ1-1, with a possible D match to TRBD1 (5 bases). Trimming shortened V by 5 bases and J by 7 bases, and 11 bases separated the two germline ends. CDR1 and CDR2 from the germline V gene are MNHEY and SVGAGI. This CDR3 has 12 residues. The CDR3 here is CASSQPGGEAFF. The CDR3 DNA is TGTGCCAGCAGTCAGCCGGGGGGTGAAGCTTTCTTT.

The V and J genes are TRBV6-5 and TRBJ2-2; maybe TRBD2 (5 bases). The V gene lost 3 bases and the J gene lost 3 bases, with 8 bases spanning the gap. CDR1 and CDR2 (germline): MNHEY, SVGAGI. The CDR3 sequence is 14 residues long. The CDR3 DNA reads TGTGCCAGCAGTTATGGGAGACACACCGGGGAGCTGTTTTTT. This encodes CASSYGRHTGELFF.

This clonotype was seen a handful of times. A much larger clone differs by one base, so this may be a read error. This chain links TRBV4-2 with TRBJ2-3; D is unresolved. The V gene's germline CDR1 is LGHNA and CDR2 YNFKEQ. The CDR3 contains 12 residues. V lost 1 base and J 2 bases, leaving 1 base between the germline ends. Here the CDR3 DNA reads TGTGCCAGCAGCCAAGCCACAGATACGCAGTATTTT. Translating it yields CASSQATDTQYF.

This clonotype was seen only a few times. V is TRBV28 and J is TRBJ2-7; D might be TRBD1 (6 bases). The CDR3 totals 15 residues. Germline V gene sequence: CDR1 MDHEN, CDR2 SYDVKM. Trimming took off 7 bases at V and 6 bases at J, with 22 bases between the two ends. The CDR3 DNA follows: TGTGCCAGCATCGAAGGTGGGGGCCTACCGGGCGAGCAGTACTTC. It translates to CASIEGGGLPGEQYF.

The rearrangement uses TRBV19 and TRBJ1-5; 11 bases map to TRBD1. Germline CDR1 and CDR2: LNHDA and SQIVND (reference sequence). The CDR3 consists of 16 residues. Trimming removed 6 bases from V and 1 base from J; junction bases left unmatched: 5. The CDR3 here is CASRLGQGASNQPQHF. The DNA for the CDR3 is TGTGCCAGTAGACTAGGACAGGGGGCCAGCAATCAGCCCCAGCATTTT. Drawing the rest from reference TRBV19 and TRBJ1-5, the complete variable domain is DGGITQSPKYLFRKEGQNVTLSCEQNLNHDAMYWYRQDPGQGLRLIYYSQIVNDFQKGDIAEGYSVSREKKESFPLTVTSAQKNPTAFYLCASRLGQGASNQPQHFGDGTRLSIL.

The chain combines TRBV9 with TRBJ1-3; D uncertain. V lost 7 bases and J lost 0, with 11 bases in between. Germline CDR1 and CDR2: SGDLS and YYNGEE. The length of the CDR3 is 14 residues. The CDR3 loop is CASGSLHSGNTIYF. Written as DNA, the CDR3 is TGTGCCAGCGGGTCTCTGCACTCTGGAAACACCATATATTTT.

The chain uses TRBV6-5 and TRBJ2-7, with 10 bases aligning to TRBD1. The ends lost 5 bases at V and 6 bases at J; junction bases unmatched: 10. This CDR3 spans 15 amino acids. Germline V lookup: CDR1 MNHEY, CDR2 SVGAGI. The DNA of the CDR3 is TGTGCCAGCAGTAGCCGGGACAGGGGTACGGGCGAGCAGTACTTC. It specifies CASSSRDRGTGEQYF.

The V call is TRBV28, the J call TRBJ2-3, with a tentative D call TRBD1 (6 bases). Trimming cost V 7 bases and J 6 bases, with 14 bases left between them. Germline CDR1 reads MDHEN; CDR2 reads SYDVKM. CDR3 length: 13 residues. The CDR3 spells CASIHQGLDTQYF. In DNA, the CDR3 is TGTGCCAGCATCCACCAGGGGCTGGATACGCAGTATTTT.

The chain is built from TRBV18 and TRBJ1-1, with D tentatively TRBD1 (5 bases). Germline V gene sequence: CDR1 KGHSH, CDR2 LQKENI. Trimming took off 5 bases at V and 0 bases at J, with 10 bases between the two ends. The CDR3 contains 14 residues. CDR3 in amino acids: CASSGAAMNTEAFF. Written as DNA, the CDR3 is TGTGCCAGCTCAGGGGCGGCCATGAACACTGAAGCTTTCTTT.

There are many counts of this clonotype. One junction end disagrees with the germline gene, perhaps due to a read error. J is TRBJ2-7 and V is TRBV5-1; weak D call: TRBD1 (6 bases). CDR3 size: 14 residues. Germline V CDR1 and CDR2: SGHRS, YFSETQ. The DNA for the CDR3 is TGCGCCAGCAGCTCGATCGGACAGCCAGTCCCGGTAGACTTC. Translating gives CASSSIGQPVPVDF.

The CDR3 nucleotides are TGCAGCGTTCAGCCGGGGGATACGCAGTATTTT. This sequence encodes CSVQPGDTQYF. The chain uses TRBV29-1 and TRBJ2-3; D possibly corresponds to TRBD2 (5 bases). From germline, CDR1 is SQVTM and CDR2 ANQGSEA. V was shortened by 5 bases and J by 6 bases, with 9 bases between the two germline ends. The CDR3 covers 11 residues.

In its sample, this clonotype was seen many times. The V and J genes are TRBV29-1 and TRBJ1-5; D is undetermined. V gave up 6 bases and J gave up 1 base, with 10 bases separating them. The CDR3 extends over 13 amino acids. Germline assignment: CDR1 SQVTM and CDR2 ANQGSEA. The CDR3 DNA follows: TGCAGCGTGGCCCGGGGAAGCAATCAGCCCCAGCATTTT. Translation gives CSVARGSNQPQHF.

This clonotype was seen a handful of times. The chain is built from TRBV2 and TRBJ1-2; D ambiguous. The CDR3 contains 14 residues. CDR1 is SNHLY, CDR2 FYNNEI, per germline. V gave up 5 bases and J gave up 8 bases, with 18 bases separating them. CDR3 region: CASSSYVGTYGYTF. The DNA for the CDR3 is TGTGCCAGCAGTAGCTATGTGGGAACCTACGGCTACACCTTC.

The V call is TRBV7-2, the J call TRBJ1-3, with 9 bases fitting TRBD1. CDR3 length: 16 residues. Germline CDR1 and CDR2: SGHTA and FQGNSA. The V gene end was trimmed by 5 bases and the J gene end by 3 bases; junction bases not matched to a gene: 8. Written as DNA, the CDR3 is TGTGCCAGCAGCCGGGACAGGGTGCTTGTTGGAAACACCATATATTTT. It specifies CASSRDRVLVGNTIYF.

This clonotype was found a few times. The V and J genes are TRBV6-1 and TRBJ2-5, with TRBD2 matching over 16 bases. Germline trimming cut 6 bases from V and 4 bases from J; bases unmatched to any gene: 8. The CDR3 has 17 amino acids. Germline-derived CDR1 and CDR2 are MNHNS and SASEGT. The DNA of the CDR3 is TGTGCCAGCAGCCCGGGACTAGCGGGGGGGCCTGGAGAGACCCAGTACTTC. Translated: CASSPGLAGGPGETQYF.

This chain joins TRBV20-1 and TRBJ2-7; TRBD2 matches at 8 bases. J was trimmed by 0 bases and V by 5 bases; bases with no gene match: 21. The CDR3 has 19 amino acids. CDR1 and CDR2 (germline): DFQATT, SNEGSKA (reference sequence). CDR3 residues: CSADGGGRGLAGSSYEQYF. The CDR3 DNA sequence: TGCAGTGCTGATGGGGGTGGCAGGGGCCTAGCGGGTTCCTCCTACGAGCAGTACTTC.

The CDR3 loop is CASSLSQGAGGNQPQHF. CDR3 bases: TGTGCCAGCAGTTTAAGTCAGGGGGCAGGCGGCAATCAGCCCCAGCATTTT. V gene TRBV12-3 or TRBV12-4 combines with J gene TRBJ1-5; 8 nucleotides agree with TRBD1. With 2 bases clipped from V and 2 bases from J, the junction kept 8 bases outside the gene matches. This CDR3 comprises 17 residues.